Listed below are T cell receptor beta chains from one sample, sequenced in a study of blood T cell repertoires in COVID-19. Profiling relied on immunoSEQ multiplex PCR, and the TCRdb table lists in-frame clones only, not all of them. The sample holds about 200,000 clones, around nine tenths seen once. Sequenced sample: peripheral blood. These TCRs come from a man over 45 with acute or convalescent COVID-19. Each CDR3 is given with its conserved first and last residue. D genes are given only for firm matches. Some rows have no size entry. The others give once, few or many, or a class for an expanded clone.

d_gene: NA; v_gene: TRBV7-6; j_gene: TRBJ2-1; abundance: once; CDR3aa: CASSLQGYNEQFF; CDR3nt: TGTGCCAGCAGCTTACAGGGCTACAATGAGCAGTTCTTC
d_gene: TRBD2; v_gene: TRBV27; j_gene: TRBJ2-2; abundance: NA; CDR3aa: CASSLLRLAGETGELFF; CDR3nt: TGTGCCAGCAGTTTGTTGCGTCTAGCGGGAGAAACCGGGGAGCTGTTTTTT
d_gene: NA; v_gene: TRBV2; j_gene: TRBJ2-3; abundance: NA; CDR3aa: CASIGGLDTQYF; CDR3nt: TGTGCCAGCATCGGGGGATTGGATACGCAGTATTTT
d_gene: NA; v_gene: TRBV18; j_gene: TRBJ1-2; abundance: NA; CDR3aa: CASSTDSYGYTF; CDR3nt: TGTGCCAGCTCAACGGACAGTTATGGCTACACCTTC
d_gene: TRBD1; v_gene: TRBV28; j_gene: TRBJ1-4; abundance: once; CDR3aa: CASSLGQGRGKLFF; CDR3nt: TGTGCCAGCAGTCTGGGACAGGGAAGGGGGAAACTGTTTTTT
d_gene: TRBD2; v_gene: TRBV10-3; j_gene: TRBJ2-3; abundance: NA; CDR3aa: CAISVGRGVGDTQYF; CDR3nt: TGTGCCATCAGTGTTGGGCGGGGGGTTGGAGATACGCAGTATTTT
d_gene: TRBD2; v_gene: TRBV20-1; j_gene: TRBJ2-1; abundance: once; CDR3aa: CSASMAGVTNEQFF; CDR3nt: TGCAGTGCTAGTATGGCGGGGGTCACGAATGAGCAGTTCTTC
d_gene: TRBD2; v_gene: TRBV27; j_gene: TRBJ2-7; abundance: few; CDR3aa: CASSGRVAGAYEQYF; CDR3nt: TGTGCCAGCAGCGGTCGAGTAGCGGGAGCTTACGAGCAGTACTTC
d_gene: TRBD2; v_gene: TRBV19; j_gene: TRBJ2-1; abundance: NA; CDR3aa: CASSIAELAGRWWDNEQFF; CDR3nt: TGTGCCAGTAGTATTGCGGAACTAGCGGGGAGGTGGTGGGACAATGAGCAGTTCTTC
d_gene: NA; v_gene: TRBV7-2; j_gene: TRBJ2-2; abundance: NA; CDR3aa: CASSLVGNLEGGELFF; CDR3nt: TGTGCCAGCAGCTTAGTGGGTAACCTGGAGGGCGGGGAGCTGTTTTTT
d_gene: TRBD2; v_gene: TRBV9; j_gene: TRBJ2-1; abundance: NA; CDR3aa: CASSPRSGLAGNNEQFF; CDR3nt: TGTGCCAGCAGCCCGAGATCGGGACTAGCGGGTAACAATGAGCAGTTCTTC
d_gene: NA; v_gene: TRBV15; j_gene: TRBJ1-5; abundance: NA; CDR3aa: CATGEGDLNQPQHF; CDR3nt: TGTGCCACCGGGGAGGGAGATTTGAATCAGCCCCAGCATTTT
d_gene: NA; v_gene: TRBV5-4; j_gene: TRBJ1-2; abundance: NA; CDR3aa: CASSLAGQTNYGYTF; CDR3nt: TGTGCCAGCAGCTTGGCCGGACAGACTAACTATGGCTACACCTTC
d_gene: NA; v_gene: TRBV12-3/TRBV12-4; j_gene: TRBJ1-5; abundance: few; CDR3aa: CASNLGGNQPQHF; CDR3nt: TGTGCCAGCAACCTGGGGGGGAATCAGCCCCAGCATTTT
d_gene: NA; v_gene: TRBV7-2; j_gene: TRBJ1-5; abundance: NA; CDR3aa: CASSLVGGSNQPQHF; CDR3nt: TGTGCCAGCAGCTTAGTTGGAGGTAGCAATCAGCCCCAGCATTTT
d_gene: NA; v_gene: TRBV19; j_gene: TRBJ2-1; abundance: NA; CDR3aa: CASSIGQNEQFF; CDR3nt: TGTGCCAGTAGTATAGGTCAGAATGAGCAGTTCTTC
d_gene: NA; v_gene: TRBV24-1; j_gene: TRBJ1-6; abundance: NA; CDR3aa: CATSGIANSPLHF; CDR3nt: TGTGCCACCAGTGGTATAGCTAATTCACCCCTCCACTTT
d_gene: NA; v_gene: TRBV10-3; j_gene: TRBJ2-5; abundance: once; CDR3aa: CAIGEDSQETQYF; CDR3nt: TGTGCCATCGGTGAGGACAGCCAAGAGACCCAGTACTTC
d_gene: TRBD1; v_gene: TRBV19; j_gene: TRBJ1-5; abundance: NA; CDR3aa: CASSMGQRNQPQHF; CDR3nt: TGTGCCAGTAGTATGGGACAGCGTAATCAGCCCCAGCATTTT
d_gene: TRBD1; v_gene: TRBV30; j_gene: TRBJ1-3; abundance: NA; CDR3aa: CACKGQGWGNTIYF; CDR3nt: TGTGCCTGTAAGGGACAGGGTTGGGGAAACACCATATATTTT
d_gene: TRBD1; v_gene: TRBV19; j_gene: TRBJ1-2; abundance: NA; CDR3aa: CASSTDREGGGYTF; CDR3nt: TGTGCCAGTAGTACGGACAGGGAGGGTGGTGGCTACACCTTC
d_gene: NA; v_gene: TRBV4-1; j_gene: TRBJ1-1; abundance: NA; CDR3aa: CASSQDRQSEAFF; CDR3nt: TGCGCCAGCAGCCAAGATCGACAGAGTGAAGCTTTCTTT
d_gene: TRBD1; v_gene: TRBV28; j_gene: TRBJ2-5; abundance: NA; CDR3aa: CASSARTGLGQETQYF; CDR3nt: TGTGCCAGCAGTGCCCGGACAGGGTTAGGCCAAGAGACCCAGTACTTC
d_gene: NA; v_gene: TRBV27; j_gene: TRBJ1-6; abundance: NA; CDR3aa: CASSQANSPLHF; CDR3nt: TGTGCCAGCAGTCAGGCAAATTCACCCCTCCACTTT
d_gene: NA; v_gene: TRBV24-1; j_gene: TRBJ2-2; abundance: once; CDR3aa: CATSDPTTSSTGELFF; CDR3nt: TGTGCCACCAGTGATCCTACTACCTCGAGCACCGGGGAGCTGTTTTTT
d_gene: TRBD2; v_gene: TRBV6-2/TRBV6-3; j_gene: TRBJ2-2; abundance: NA; CDR3aa: CASSPTPSGTNTGELFF; CDR3nt: TGTGCCAGCAGCCCGACCCCTAGCGGGACGAACACCGGGGAGCTGTTTTTT
d_gene: TRBD2; v_gene: TRBV29-1; j_gene: TRBJ2-3; abundance: NA; CDR3aa: CSVIAGALDTQYF; CDR3nt: TGCAGCGTTATAGCGGGGGCTCTTGATACGCAGTATTTT
d_gene: NA; v_gene: TRBV7-2; j_gene: TRBJ2-3; abundance: NA; CDR3aa: CASSLNSISTDTQYF; CDR3nt: TGTGCCAGCAGCTTGAATAGCATAAGCACAGATACGCAGTATTTT
d_gene: NA; v_gene: TRBV20-1; j_gene: TRBJ1-2; abundance: NA; CDR3aa: CSASAPGYTF; CDR3nt: TGCAGTGCTAGCGCGCCTGGCTACACCTTC
d_gene: TRBD1; v_gene: TRBV7-9; j_gene: TRBJ1-2; abundance: NA; CDR3aa: CASMNGRQGDYGYTF; CDR3nt: TGTGCCAGCATGAATGGTAGACAGGGGGATTATGGCTACACCTTC
d_gene: TRBD2; v_gene: TRBV7-3; j_gene: TRBJ2-3; abundance: NA; CDR3aa: CASSQGGSTDTQYF; CDR3nt: TGTGCCAGCAGCCAGGGAGGGAGCACAGATACGCAGTATTTT
d_gene: NA; v_gene: TRBV27; j_gene: TRBJ1-1; abundance: NA; CDR3aa: CASSWTGGEAFF; CDR3nt: TGTGCCAGCAGTTGGACGGGAGGCGAAGCTTTCTTT
d_gene: NA; v_gene: TRBV19; j_gene: TRBJ1-2; abundance: few; CDR3aa: CASSWAFAGYTF; CDR3nt: TGTGCCAGCTCTTGGGCCTTCGCGGGCTACACCTTC
d_gene: NA; v_gene: TRBV7-2; j_gene: TRBJ1-1; abundance: NA; CDR3aa: CASSSRRRGPSTEAFF; CDR3nt: TGTGCCAGCAGCTCCCGCCGTCGTGGGCCGAGCACTGAAGCTTTCTTT
d_gene: NA; v_gene: TRBV27; j_gene: TRBJ1-2; abundance: NA; CDR3aa: CASSLLPGMAGYTF; CDR3nt: TGTGCCAGCAGTTTATTACCAGGGATGGCTGGCTACACCTTC
d_gene: TRBD1; v_gene: TRBV19; j_gene: TRBJ2-3; abundance: NA; CDR3aa: CASSTNRGRSTDTQYF; CDR3nt: TGTGCCAGTAGTACTAACAGGGGGCGATCGACAGATACGCAGTATTTT
d_gene: NA; v_gene: TRBV5-1; j_gene: TRBJ1-2; abundance: NA; CDR3aa: CASSLGGSTTNYGYTF; CDR3nt: TGCGCCAGCAGCTTGGGGGGCTCTACGACTAACTATGGCTACACCTTC
d_gene: NA; v_gene: TRBV5-1; j_gene: TRBJ2-3; abundance: NA; CDR3aa: CASSTQGPSTDTQYF; CDR3nt: TGCGCCAGCAGCACCCAGGGTCCTAGCACAGATACGCAGTATTTT
d_gene: TRBD2; v_gene: TRBV13; j_gene: TRBJ2-3; abundance: few; CDR3aa: CASSLMRGSSTDTQYF; CDR3nt: TGTGCCAGCAGCTTAATGCGGGGGAGTAGCACAGATACGCAGTATTTT
d_gene: TRBD2; v_gene: TRBV7-9; j_gene: TRBJ2-3; abundance: NA; CDR3aa: CASSPRDPTSGSTDTQYF; CDR3nt: TGTGCCAGCAGCCCCCGCGATCCGACTAGCGGGAGCACAGATACGCAGTATTTT
d_gene: NA; v_gene: TRBV27; j_gene: TRBJ1-5; abundance: NA; CDR3aa: CASRSGIQFYF; CDR3nt: TGTGCCAGCAGGTCGGGGATCCAGTTCTATTTT
d_gene: TRBD2; v_gene: TRBV27; j_gene: TRBJ2-1; abundance: NA; CDR3aa: CASRLLAEAPPKQFF; CDR3nt: TGTGCCAGCAGGCTACTAGCGGAGGCCCCTCCTAAGCAGTTCTTC
d_gene: TRBD2; v_gene: TRBV5-4; j_gene: TRBJ2-3; abundance: NA; CDR3aa: CASSRRSLGTSGGRGTQYF; CDR3nt: TGTGCCAGCAGCCGGCGTTCCCTGGGCACTAGCGGGGGGCGGGGTACGCAGTATTTT
d_gene: NA; v_gene: TRBV3-1/TRBV3-2; j_gene: TRBJ2-5; abundance: NA; CDR3aa: CASSTGDTQYF; CDR3nt: TGTGCCAGCAGCACCGGAGATACCCAGTACTTC
d_gene: NA; v_gene: TRBV6-5; j_gene: TRBJ1-4; abundance: once; CDR3aa: CASSYSGNQNEKLFF; CDR3nt: TGTGCCAGCAGTTACTCGGGCAATCAGAATGAAAAACTGTTTTTT
d_gene: TRBD2; v_gene: TRBV6-5; j_gene: TRBJ2-5; abundance: NA; CDR3aa: CASRTLAAGETQYF; CDR3nt: TGTGCCAGCAGAACACTAGCGGCGGGAGAGACCCAGTACTTC
d_gene: NA; v_gene: TRBV5-3; j_gene: TRBJ2-2; abundance: NA; CDR3aa: CARSILGLGTGELFF; CDR3nt: TGTGCCAGAAGCATCCTGGGACTCGGCACCGGGGAGCTGTTTTTT
d_gene: TRBD2; v_gene: TRBV7-8; j_gene: TRBJ2-2; abundance: NA; CDR3aa: CASRTTSFIRGTGELFF; CDR3nt: TGTGCCAGCCGAACGACTAGCTTTATCCGAGGCACCGGGGAGCTGTTTTTT
d_gene: NA; v_gene: TRBV28; j_gene: TRBJ1-5; abundance: NA; CDR3aa: CASSTGEPPHF; CDR3nt: TGTGCCAGCAGCACCGGGGAGCCTCCGCATTTT